This section outlines one T cell receptor beta chain sequence together with its context. Its cognate antigen is unknown. The data were produced by immunoSEQ multiplex PCR, yet TCRdb's version contains in-frame clones alone and is incomplete. The table includes approximately 68,000 clones, 78% detected once. Before sequencing, viral peptide pools were used by the ViraFEST assay to expand antigen-specific CD4+ T cells. Subsequent to a culture period of roughly 11 days, CD4+ T cells were isolated. Nucleocapsid antibodies were negative in the vaccine recipients, who had never had SARS-CoV-2 infection. Every well housed around 2 million PBMC, which grew in culture alongside 8.5 to 10 IU/ml IL-2 and about 10 ug/ml peptides. Half the medium was swapped for IL-2 medium on days 3 and 7. This sample is part of a study of vaccination effects on CD4 cells after COVID-19. Study conclusions and caveats: No early post-infection timepoints were available in the study, which also included few convalescent patients.

Sequencing used CD4+ T cells from PBMCs cultured with SARS-CoV-2 spike peptides, obtained before COVID-19 vaccination. The sequence derives from a human donor who received a COVID-19 vaccine.

CDR3 in DNA: TGTGCCAGCTCACCAGACAGGGGACGGAAAAATGAGCAGTTCTTC. Its translation: CASSPDRGRKNEQFF. The chain joins TRBV18 to TRBJ2-1; 8 bases fit TRBD1. CDR1 and CDR2 (germline): KGHSH, LQKENI. The CDR3 is made up of 15 amino acids. V lost 2 bases and J lost 7; bases outside the gene matches: 7.